What follows describes a single TCR beta chain. These data come from a study of T cells after somatic rescue of genetic block. Libraries were prepared by immunoSEQ multiplex PCR; TCRdb keeps only in-frame clonotypes and omits some of them. In the table there are roughly 55,000 clones, about 96% of which are singletons. This TCR was sampled from a child younger than two. Sequenced: peripheral blood mononuclear cells (PBMCs).

CDR3 protein: CASSWTGVYEQYF. The DNA for the CDR3 is TGTGCCAGCAGCTGGACAGGGGTTTACGAGCAGTACTTC. The chain employs TRBV7-2 and TRBJ2-7, with TRBD1 matching 9 bases. CDR1 and CDR2 (germline): SGHTA, FQGNSA. V shed 4 bases, J shed 4 bases, and the junction held 2 bases outside the gene matches. The CDR3 has 13 amino acids. Full variable domain (remainder filled in from reference TRBV7-2 and TRBJ2-7): GAGVSQSPSNKVTEKGKDVELRCDPISGHTALYWYRQSLGQGLEFLIYFQGNSAPDKSGLPSDRFSAERTGGSVSTLTIQRTQQEDSAVYLCASSWTGVYEQYFGPGTRLTVT.